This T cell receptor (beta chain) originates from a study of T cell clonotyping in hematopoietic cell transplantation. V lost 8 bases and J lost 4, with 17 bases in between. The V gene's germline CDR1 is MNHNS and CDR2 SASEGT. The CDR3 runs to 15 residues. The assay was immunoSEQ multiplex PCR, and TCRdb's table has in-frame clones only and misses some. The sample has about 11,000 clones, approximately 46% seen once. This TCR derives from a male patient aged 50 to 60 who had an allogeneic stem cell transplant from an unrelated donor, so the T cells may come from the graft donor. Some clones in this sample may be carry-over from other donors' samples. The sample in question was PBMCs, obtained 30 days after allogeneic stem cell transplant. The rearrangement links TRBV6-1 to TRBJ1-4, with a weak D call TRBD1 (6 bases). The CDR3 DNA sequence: TGTGCCAGCTCTCGGCGAACAGGGAATAATGAAAAACTGTTTTTT. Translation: CASSRRTGNNEKLFF.